The present entry profiles one T cell receptor (beta chain) with its context. The data originate from a study of blood T cell repertoires in COVID-19. Study details: Donors in the United States, Italy and Spain gave samples during acute or convalescent COVID-19.

Germline values: CDR1 MNHNY, CDR2 SVGAGI (reference sequence). Trimming shortened V by 2 bases and J by 4 bases, and 9 bases separated the two germline ends. The CDR3 consists of 13 residues. Sequencing was performed with immunoSEQ multiplex PCR; in TCRdb, only in-frame clones are kept and a portion is missing. There are roughly 300,000 clones in the sample; around 87% occur only once, and about 1.4% lies in the top ten. The sequencing input was peripheral blood. The clonotype was recovered from a middle-aged woman who had recovered from COVID-19. The rearrangement links TRBV6-6 to TRBJ2-7; no clear D. CDR3 protein: CASSYRGAYEQYF. The CDR3 DNA reads TGTGCCAGCAGTTACCGTGGAGCTTACGAGCAGTACTTC.